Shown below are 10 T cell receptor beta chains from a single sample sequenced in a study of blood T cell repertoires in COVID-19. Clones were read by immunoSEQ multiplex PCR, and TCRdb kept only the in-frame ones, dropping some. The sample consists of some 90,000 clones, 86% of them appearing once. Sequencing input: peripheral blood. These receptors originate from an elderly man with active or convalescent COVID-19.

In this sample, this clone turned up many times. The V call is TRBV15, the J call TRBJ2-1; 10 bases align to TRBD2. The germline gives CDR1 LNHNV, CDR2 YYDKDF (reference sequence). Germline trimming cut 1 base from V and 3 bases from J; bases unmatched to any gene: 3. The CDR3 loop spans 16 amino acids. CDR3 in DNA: TGTGCCACCAGCAGAGGACTAGCGGGCCACTACAATGAGCAGTTCTTC. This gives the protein CATSRGLAGHYNEQFF.

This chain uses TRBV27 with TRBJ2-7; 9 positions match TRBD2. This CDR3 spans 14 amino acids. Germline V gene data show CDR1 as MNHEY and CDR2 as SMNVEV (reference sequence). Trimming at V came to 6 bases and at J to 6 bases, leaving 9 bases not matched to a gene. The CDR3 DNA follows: TGTGCCAGCAGAATATTAGCGGGAGAGGGCGAGCAGTACTTC. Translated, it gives CASRILAGEGEQYF.

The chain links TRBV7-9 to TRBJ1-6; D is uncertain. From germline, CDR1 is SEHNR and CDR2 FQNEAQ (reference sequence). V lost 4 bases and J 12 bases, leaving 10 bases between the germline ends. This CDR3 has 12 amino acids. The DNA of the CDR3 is TGTGCCAGCAGCTCCCCGGCGGGACCCCTCCACTTT. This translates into CASSSPAGPLHF.

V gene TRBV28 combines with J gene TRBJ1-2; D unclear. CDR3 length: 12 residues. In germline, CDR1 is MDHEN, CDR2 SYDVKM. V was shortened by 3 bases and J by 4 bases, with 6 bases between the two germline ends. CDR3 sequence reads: CASSLTGYGYTF. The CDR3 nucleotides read TGTGCCAGCAGTTTGACGGGCTATGGCTACACCTTC.

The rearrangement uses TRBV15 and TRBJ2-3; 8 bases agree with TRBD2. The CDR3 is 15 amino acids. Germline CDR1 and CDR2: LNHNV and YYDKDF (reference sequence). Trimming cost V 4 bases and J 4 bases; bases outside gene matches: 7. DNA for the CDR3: TGTGCCACCAGCACCCTTTGGCGGGAGGCAGATACGCAGTATTTT. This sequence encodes CATSTLWREADTQYF.

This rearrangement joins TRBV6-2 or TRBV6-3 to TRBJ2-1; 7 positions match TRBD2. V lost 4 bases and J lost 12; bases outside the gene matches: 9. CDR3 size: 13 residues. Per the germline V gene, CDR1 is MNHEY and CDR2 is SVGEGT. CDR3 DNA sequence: TGTGCCAGCAGTTCCCTAAGAACTAGCGTGCAGTTCTTC. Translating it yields CASSSLRTSVQFF.

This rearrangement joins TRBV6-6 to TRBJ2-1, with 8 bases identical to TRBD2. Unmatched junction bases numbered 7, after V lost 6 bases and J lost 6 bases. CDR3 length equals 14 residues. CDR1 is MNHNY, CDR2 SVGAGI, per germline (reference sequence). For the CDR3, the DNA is TGTGCCAGCAGCCCGAGCGGGAGAAGCAATGAGCAGTTCTTC. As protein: CASSPSGRSNEQFF.

CDR3 loop: CASSLEAGTSGRWETQYF. Written as DNA, the CDR3 is TGTGCCAGCAGCTTAGAGGCCGGGACTAGCGGGAGGTGGGAGACCCAGTACTTC. The genes are TRBV7-2 and TRBJ2-5; 15 bases are a match to TRBD2. Looked up from germline, CDR1 is SGHTA and CDR2 is FQGNSA. This CDR3 is 18 amino acids long. J was trimmed by 5 bases and V by 1 base; bases with no gene match: 8.

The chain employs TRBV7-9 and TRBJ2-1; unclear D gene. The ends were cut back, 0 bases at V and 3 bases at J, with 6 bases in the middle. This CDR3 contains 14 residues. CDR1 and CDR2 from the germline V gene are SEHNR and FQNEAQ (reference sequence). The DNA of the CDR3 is TGTGCCAGCAGCTTAGCGGGCCACTACAATGAGCAGTTCTTC. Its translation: CASSLAGHYNEQFF. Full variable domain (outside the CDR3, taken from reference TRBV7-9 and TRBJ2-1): DTGVSQNPRHKITKRGQNVTFRCDPISEHNRLYWYRQTLGQGPEFLTYFQNEAQLEKSRLLSDRFSAERPKGSFSTLEIQRTEQGDSAMYLCASSLAGHYNEQFFGPGTRLTVL.

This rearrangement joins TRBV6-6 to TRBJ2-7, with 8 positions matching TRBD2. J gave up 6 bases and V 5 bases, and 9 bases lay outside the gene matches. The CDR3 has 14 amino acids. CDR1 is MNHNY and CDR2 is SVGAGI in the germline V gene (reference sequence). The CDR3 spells CASSPGRALGEQYF. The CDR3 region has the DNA TGTGCCAGCAGTCCCGGGAGGGCGTTGGGCGAGCAGTACTTC.